This is a list of T cell receptor beta chains from one sample in a study of technical replicates of blood from a few donors. The method was immunoSEQ multiplex PCR; TCRdb's version includes in-frame clones alone and lacks a portion of them. Of about 83,000 clones in the sample, just over 95% were seen once. Sequencing used T cells isolated from PBMCs. These receptors all stem from a human donor in good health. The CDR3 runs from the conserved cysteine through the conserved F or W. A D gene is named only where the DNA matches it firmly. Size tells how often a clone was seen (once, few, many) or the class of an expanded clone, and some rows leave it out.

CASRISGGPTDTQYF TGTGCCAGCAGGATTAGCGGGGGCCCGACAGATACGCAGTATTTT TRBD2 TRBJ2-3 TRBV7-3 -
CASSIGSLEAFF TGTGCCAGTAGTATTGGGAGTCTGGAAGCTTTCTTT - TRBJ1-1 TRBV19 -
CASSLEGDMNTEAFF TGTGCCAGCAGCTTAGAGGGAGACATGAACACTGAAGCTTTCTTT - TRBJ1-1 TRBV7-6 -
CASSQGGVGYNEQFF TGTGCTAGCAGCCAAGGCGGAGTAGGTTACAATGAGCAGTTCTTC - TRBJ2-1 TRBV7-7 -
CASSLDQRTGVTEAFF TGTGCCAGCAGCTTAGATCAGAGGACAGGGGTCACTGAAGCTTTCTTT TRBD1 TRBJ1-1 TRBV11-3 -
CSVESGDEQFF TGCAGCGTTGAGTCAGGTGATGAGCAGTTCTTC - TRBJ2-1 TRBV29-1 -
CASSVGTADYEQYF TGTGCCAGTAGTGTTGGGACAGCAGACTACGAGCAGTACTTC TRBD1 TRBJ2-7 TRBV19 -
CASSNTGGSNQPQHF TGTGCCAGCAGTAATACAGGGGGTAGCAATCAGCCCCAGCATTTT TRBD1 TRBJ1-5 TRBV28 -
CASSVSGVTEAFF TGTGCCAGCAGCGTATCGGGGGTCACTGAAGCTTTCTTT - TRBJ1-1 TRBV9 -
CASSLGYGGLQETQYF TGTGCCAGCAGCTTGGGGTATGGCGGCCTCCAAGAGACCCAGTACTTC - TRBJ2-5 TRBV5-6 -
CASSASGAAYNEQFF TGTGCCAGTAGTGCCAGCGGAGCGGCCTACAATGAGCAGTTCTTC - TRBJ2-1 TRBV19 -
CASSPSRNEQYF TGTGCCAGCAGCCCCTCTAGGAACGAGCAGTACTTC - TRBJ2-7 TRBV7-9 -
CASSIDRGTGGGYTF TGTGCCAGTAGTATAGATCGGGGAACAGGGGGCGGCTACACCTTC TRBD1 TRBJ1-2 TRBV19 -
CASSLDSWGANVLTF TGTGCCAGCAGCTTAGACTCGTGGGGGGCCAACGTCCTGACTTTC - TRBJ2-6 TRBV7-6 -
CASSSPTGALENTEAFF TGTGCCAGCAGCTCGCCCACAGGGGCACTAGAGAACACTGAAGCTTTCTTT TRBD1 TRBJ1-1 TRBV5-5 -
CASSPLRGRGNYGYTF TGTGCCAGCAGCCCCCTGCGAGGCCGGGGGAACTATGGCTACACCTTC - TRBJ1-2 TRBV9 -
CASSSYRENNYGYTF TGTGCCAGCAGCTCATACCGGGAGAATAACTATGGCTACACCTTC - TRBJ1-2 TRBV5-6 once
CASSWPRGHTNEKLFF TGTGCCAGCAGTTGGCCTAGGGGGCACACTAATGAAAAACTGTTTTTT TRBD1 TRBJ1-4 TRBV27 once
CASSLWTGNEQYF TGTGCCAGCAGCTTATGGACAGGGAACGAGCAGTACTTC TRBD1 TRBJ2-7 TRBV7-2 -
CASSKGTGATNEKLFF TGTGCCAGCAGCAAGGGGACAGGTGCAACTAATGAAAAACTGTTTTTT TRBD1 TRBJ1-4 TRBV7-9 -
CAISQATSGRLEGSTYNEQFF TGTGCCATCTCCCAGGCGACTAGCGGGAGGCTGGAGGGGTCTACATACAATGAGCAGTTCTTC TRBD2 TRBJ2-1 TRBV10-3 -
CASSLVSGDSYNEQFF TGTGCCAGCAGTTTGGTTAGCGGGGACTCCTACAATGAGCAGTTCTTC TRBD2 TRBJ2-1 TRBV28 -
CASSYGQDNQPQHF TGTGCCAGCAGTTACGGGCAGGACAATCAGCCCCAGCATTTT - TRBJ1-5 TRBV6-6 -
CASSMGLAKNYEQYF TGTGCCAGCAGCATGGGACTAGCGAAAAACTACGAGCAGTACTTC TRBD2 TRBJ2-7 TRBV13 -
CASSTYSGRQETQYF TGTGCCAGCAGCACATATAGCGGGCGTCAAGAGACCCAGTACTTC - TRBJ2-5 TRBV21-1 -
CASRTGGAKEKLFF TGTGCCAGCAGGACAGGGGGCGCAAAGGAAAAACTGTTTTTT TRBD1 TRBJ1-4 TRBV7-6 -
CASVPGQGLAFF TGTGCCAGCGTCCCGGGACAGGGGTTAGCTTTCTTT TRBD1 TRBJ1-1 TRBV18 -